What follows are 23 T cell receptor beta chains derived from one specimen sequenced in a study of T cell responses to AZD1222 COVID-19 vaccine. The protocol was immunoSEQ multiplex PCR, while the TCRdb copy is restricted to in-frame clones and leaves out a portion. Here the sample spans approximately 150,000 clones, roughly 92% being singletons. The sequences come from peripheral blood, collected on day 0 of AZD1222 vaccination. These receptors all come from an adult in good health.

The genes are TRBV6-5 and TRBJ1-1; tentatively, D is TRBD1 (5 bases). V was trimmed by 6 bases and J by 4 bases, leaving 18 bases between them. CDR1 is MNHEY, CDR2 SVGAGI, per germline. The CDR3 is made up of 15 amino acids. The CDR3 nucleotides read TGTGCCAGCAGGCCCCTATGGGGTGGGGGCACTGAAGCTTTCTTT. Its translation is CASRPLWGGGTEAFF.

DNA for the CDR3: TGTGCCAGCAGTCCCAAGGGACTGGCTCTCTACGAGCAGTACTTC. Residues: CASSPKGLALYEQYF. This chain links TRBV27 with TRBJ2-7; D may be TRBD2 (6 bases). Trimming took 5 bases from V and 3 from J, leaving 17 bases between them. CDR3 size: 15 residues. Germline V CDR1 and CDR2: MNHEY, SMNVEV (reference sequence).

The gene calls are TRBV20-1 and TRBJ1-2; 11 nucleotides match TRBD1. Looked up from germline, CDR1 is DFQATT and CDR2 is SNEGSKA (reference sequence). The CDR3 contains 15 residues. V was clipped by 3 bases and J by 6 bases; unmatched bases: 9. The DNA of the CDR3 is TGCAGTGCTAGTCGGTACCGGGACAGGGGGAATGGCTACACCTTC. As protein: CSASRYRDRGNGYTF.

The chain is built from TRBV5-4 and TRBJ1-6; 9 nucleotides agree with TRBD1. Germline values: CDR1 SGHNT, CDR2 YYREEE (reference sequence). CDR3 size: 16 residues. Losses at the gene ends were 4 bases for V and 10 bases for J; bases not matched to a gene: 12. CDR3 DNA sequence: TGTGCCAGCAGCACTAAACGGACAGGGGAGAAATCACCCCTCCACTTT. It yields the protein CASSTKRTGEKSPLHF. The whole variable domain, filled in from reference TRBV5-4 and TRBJ1-6, reads ETGVTQSPTHLIKTRGQQVTLRCSSQSGHNTVSWYQQALGQGPQFIFQYYREEENGRGNFPPRFSGLQFPNYSSELNVNALELDDSALYLCASSTKRTGEKSPLHFGNGTRLTVT.

J is TRBJ1-5 and V is TRBV19; perhaps TRBD1 as D (6 bases). Between the trimmed V and J ends, which lost 9 bases and 1 base, there was a span of 16 bases. The CDR3 extends over 15 amino acids. Germline V gene lookup returns CDR1 LNHDA and CDR2 SQIVND (reference sequence). This CDR3 reads CASLQGVLSNQPQHF. CDR3 DNA sequence: TGTGCCAGCTTACAGGGAGTTTTGAGCAATCAGCCCCAGCATTTT. Using reference TRBV19 and TRBJ1-5 for the parts outside the CDR3, the full variable domain is DGGITQSPKYLFRKEGQNVTLSCEQNLNHDAMYWYRQDPGQGLRLIYYSQIVNDFQKGDIAEGYSVSREKKESFPLTVTSAQKNPTAFYLCASLQGVLSNQPQHFGDGTRLSIL.

The gene calls are TRBV15 and TRBJ2-3, with a possible D match to TRBD1 (6 bases). V was pared by 1 base and J by 0 bases, with 14 bases between. The CDR3 totals 17 residues. Germline V gives CDR1 LNHNV, CDR2 YYDKDF (reference sequence). The chain's CDR3 is CATSRVITGTSTDTQYF. The DNA of the CDR3 is TGTGCCACCAGCAGAGTAATAACGGGGACAAGCACAGATACGCAGTATTTT. The complete variable domain, with remaining parts taken from reference TRBV15 and TRBJ2-3, reads DAMVIQNPRYQVTQFGKPVTLSCSQTLNHNVMYWYQQKSSQAPKLLFHYYDKDFNNEADTPDNFQSRRPNTSFCFLDIRSPGLGDTAMYLCATSRVITGTSTDTQYFGPGTRLTVL.

The chain combines TRBV19 with TRBJ2-5, with 9 bases aligning to TRBD2. The germline CDR1 and CDR2 sequences are LNHDA and SQIVND (reference sequence). V shed 1 base and J 4 bases; nucleotides not matched to a gene: 4. This CDR3 has 15 amino acids. CDR3 DNA sequence: TGTGCCAGTAGTATAGGGGCTAGCGGGACAGAGACCCAGTACTTC. The encoded protein is CASSIGASGTETQYF.

CDR3 DNA: TGTGCCAGCAGTTACGGGACTAGCGGCTACAATGAGCAGTTCTTC. This codes for CASSYGTSGYNEQFF. The rearrangement links TRBV6-5 to TRBJ2-1; 11 bases map to TRBD2. The CDR3 sequence is 15 residues long. Germline-derived CDR1 and CDR2 are MNHEY and SVGAGI. J was trimmed by 3 bases and V by 2 bases; bases with no gene match: 0.

V usage is TRBV29-1 and J usage is TRBJ1-2, with D maybe TRBD1 (5 bases). The CDR3 runs to 13 residues. The germline V gene encodes CDR1 SQVTM and CDR2 ANQGSEA. V gave up 4 bases and J gave up 0 bases, with 9 bases separating them. In DNA, the CDR3 is TGCAGCGTTGGTAAGGGGCCTAACTATGGCTACACCTTC. It yields the protein CSVGKGPNYGYTF.

CDR3 protein: CASSPRTSGSGTQYF. The DNA for the CDR3 is TGTGCCAGCAGTCCGCGGACTAGCGGGAGTGGGACGCAGTATTTT. V and J are TRBV27 and TRBJ2-3; 13 bases are a match to TRBD2. The CDR3 has 15 amino acids. The germline V gene has CDR1 MNHEY and CDR2 SMNVEV (reference sequence). The ends lost 5 bases at V and 9 bases at J; junction bases unmatched: 8.

The chain carries TRBV18 and TRBJ2-1; D is ambiguous. V was shortened by 5 bases and J by 9 bases, with 23 bases between the two germline ends. CDR1 and CDR2 (germline): KGHSH, LQKENI. The CDR3 contains 16 residues. Here the CDR3 reads CASSVKQTVSTGEQFF. The CDR3, as DNA: TGTGCCAGCTCAGTAAAACAGACTGTTTCAACCGGTGAGCAGTTCTTC.

The chain joins TRBV13 to TRBJ2-1; D is perhaps TRBD1 (6 bases). CDR3 length: 14 amino acids. CDR1 is PRHDT and CDR2 is FYEKMQ in the germline V gene (reference sequence). V was shortened by 0 bases and J by 9 bases, with 12 bases between the two germline ends. The CDR3 sequence: CASSLGQGASEQFF. The CDR3 nucleotides are TGTGCCAGCAGCTTAGGACAGGGTGCGAGTGAGCAGTTCTTC.

The V gene is TRBV3-1 (or the pseudogene TRBV3-2), the J gene TRBJ1-3, with D unclear. The CDR3 has 15 residues. Germline CDR1 and CDR2: LGHDT and YNNKEL (reference sequence). V lost 0 bases to trimming and J lost 4 bases, with 10 bases between them. CDR3 residues: CASSQETVGGNTIYF. CDR3 DNA: TGTGCCAGCAGCCAAGAGACGGTAGGGGGAAACACCATATATTTT.

The gene calls are TRBV5-4 and TRBJ2-1, with a possible D match to TRBD2 (6 bases). Between the trimmed V and J ends, which lost 0 bases and 0 bases, there was a span of 13 bases. Per the germline V gene, CDR1 is SGHNT and CDR2 is YYREEE (reference sequence). CDR3 length: 17 amino acids. The CDR3 DNA is TGTGCCAGCAGCTTGGGGGTAGCGGAGAGCTCCTACAATGAGCAGTTCTTC. It is translated as CASSLGVAESSYNEQFF.

This sequence joins TRBV2 and TRBJ2-1; 7 nucleotides line up with TRBD2. Trimming cost V 4 bases and J 7 bases; bases outside gene matches: 10. The germline gives CDR1 SNHLY, CDR2 FYNNEI. The CDR3 is made up of 15 amino acids. CDR3 coding DNA: TGTGCCAGCAGTGGATGGGGTAGCGGGTCTAATGAGCAGTTCTTC. Residues: CASSGWGSGSNEQFF.

V is TRBV7-9 and J is TRBJ1-2; D is undetermined. V lost 5 bases and J 4 bases, leaving 11 bases between the germline ends. From germline, CDR1 is SEHNR and CDR2 FQNEAQ (reference sequence). The CDR3 has 13 amino acids. The chain's CDR3 is CASSPPQRYGYTF. For the CDR3, the DNA is TGTGCCAGCAGCCCGCCACAGCGCTATGGCTACACCTTC.

The V gene is TRBV24-1, the J gene TRBJ1-2, with D unresolved. CDR1 and CDR2 (germline): KGHDR, SFDVKD. The CDR3 runs to 13 residues. Trimming took off 4 bases at V and 0 bases at J, with 5 bases between the two ends. The CDR3 spells CATSDSANYGYTF. In DNA, the CDR3 is TGTGCCACCAGTGACTCAGCTAACTATGGCTACACCTTC.

V and J are TRBV6-6 and TRBJ1-5; D remains unclear. The CDR3 consists of 12 residues. The germline V and J ends were trimmed by 6 bases and 9 bases, with 12 bases remaining between them. CDR1 and CDR2 (germline): MNHNY, SVGAGI (reference sequence). CDR3 nucleotides: TGTGCCAGCAGCCCCTCGGGGTGGCCCCAGCATTTT. Translated, it gives CASSPSGWPQHF.

The chain is built from TRBV7-2 and TRBJ2-5, with a weak D call TRBD2 (5 bases). Germline V CDR1 and CDR2: SGHTA, FQGNSA. CDR3 length equals 15 residues. V lost 4 bases, J lost 5 bases, and 17 bases lay in between. The CDR3 reads CASSSSTHPGETQYF. DNA for the CDR3: TGTGCCAGCAGCTCATCGACACACCCGGGGGAGACCCAGTACTTC. The entire variable domain, with the rest obtained from reference TRBV7-2 and TRBJ2-5, is as follows: GAGVSQSPSNKVTEKGKDVELRCDPISGHTALYWYRQSLGQGLEFLIYFQGNSAPDKSGLPSDRFSAERTGGSVSTLTIQRTQQEDSAVYLCASSSSTHPGETQYFGPGTRLLVL.

The chain employs TRBV19 and TRBJ1-1; weak D call: TRBD1 (6 bases). Deletions cut 7 bases from V and 0 bases from J, with 18 bases between. Germline CDR1 reads LNHDA; CDR2 reads SQIVND (reference sequence). CDR3 length: 16 amino acids. The CDR3 sequence: CASTGGGGHMNTEAFF. For the CDR3, the DNA is TGTGCCAGTACGGGAGGGGGGGGACATATGAACACTGAAGCTTTCTTT.

This sequence joins TRBV19 and TRBJ1-5, with unresolved D. V was pared by 3 bases and J by 7 bases, with 16 bases between. CDR3 size: 15 residues. The V gene's germline CDR1 is LNHDA and CDR2 SQIVND (reference sequence). CDR3 region: CASSIYWDGRQPQHF. The CDR3 nucleotides read TGTGCCAGTAGTATCTACTGGGATGGCAGGCAGCCCCAGCATTTT.

The chain uses TRBV29-1 and TRBJ2-1, with 9 bases identical to TRBD1. CDR1 is SQVTM and CDR2 is ANQGSEA in the germline V gene. The trim removed 0 bases at V and 4 bases at J, leaving 13 bases unmatched. The CDR3 runs to 18 residues. Here the CDR3 DNA reads TGCAGCGTTGAAGACTTTGGACAGGGGCCCCCTCCTTACAATGAGCAGTTCTTC. Translating it yields CSVEDFGQGPPPYNEQFF.

V usage is TRBV29-1 and J usage is TRBJ2-7, with D perhaps given as TRBD1 or TRBD2 (5 bases each). The V end lost 1 base, the J end lost 2 bases, and 15 bases lay between the germline ends. CDR3 length equals 15 residues. Germline values: CDR1 SQVTM, CDR2 ANQGSEA. CDR3 sequence (DNA): TGCAGCGTTGAAGTTCTCCGGGACGCTACCTACGAGCAGTACTTC. This translates into CSVEVLRDATYEQYF.